This T cell receptor (beta chain) was observed in a study of beta chain features in type 1 diabetes. Each donor gave one heparinised blood draw averaging around 120 mL. Using CD45RO/CCR7/CD25/CD127/CD95/CD27, CD4+ naive, central memory, regulatory and stem cell-like memory cells were sorted. Sorting produced populations that all topped 98% purity. In its sample, this clone was seen a few times. Its antigen is unknown. This CDR3 is 18 amino acids long. V trimming: 5 bases; J trimming: 1 base; junction bases outside the gene matches: 15. Germline CDR1 reads SGHTA; CDR2 reads FQGTGA. The study, taken as a whole, reports: For TCRB rearrangement, an influence of HLA type remained unresolved here. Researchers report that Type 1 diabetes patients had moderately but significantly shorter TCRB CDR3s across all four CD4+ subsets.

Since all of the isolated RNA was reverse transcribed, expressed TCRB transcripts were what got sequenced. The data were produced by immunoSEQ multiplex PCR, yet TCRdb's version contains in-frame clones alone and is incomplete. In the table there are about 340,000 clones, approximately 13% of which are singletons. This receptor was obtained from a woman in her late teens or twenties with type 1 diabetes. What was sequenced was naive CD4+ T cells from blood. The chain employs TRBV7-3 and TRBJ2-3; TRBD1 agrees at 7 bases. Here the CDR3 DNA reads TGTGCCAGCAGCCCCACCCCCGGACAGGCAACCCGCACAGATACGCAGTATTTT. Translating it yields CASSPTPGQATRTDTQYF.